The 16 T cell receptor beta chains listed next were all sequenced from one sample in a study of T cells in Graves' hyperthyroidism and ophthalmopathy. Regions amplified from RNA transcripts were the TCR beta CDR3 regions. In the first-round RT-PCR of the TCR CDR3, the HTBI primer set was used. In TCRdb, the multiplex PCR reads were re-called with MiXCR into one record per CDR3 protein. In the table there are 400,000 to 550,000 distinct CDR3 sequences, 13% to 15% of which are singletons. The sequenced sample was blood. The receptors were sampled from a young woman with Graves' hyperthyroidism.

This clonotype showed up many times. The gene calls are TRBV29-1 and TRBJ1-4, with TRBD1 matching over 10 bases. Trimming cost V 4 bases and J 6 bases; bases outside gene matches: 2. The CDR3 is made up of 13 amino acids. CDR1 is SQVTM and CDR2 is ANQGSEA in the germline V gene. CDR3 amino acids: CSVVGQGHEKLFF. In DNA form, the CDR3 reads TGCAGCGTTGTGGGACAGGGGCATGAAAAACTGTTTTTT.

This clonotype has a count of ten or more. This chain connects TRBV11-1 to TRBJ2-2, with 9 nucleotides matching TRBD1. This CDR3 has 15 amino acids. Germline-derived CDR1 and CDR2 are SGHAT and FQDESV (reference sequence). Unmatched junction bases numbered 5, after V lost 5 bases and J lost 4 bases. The DNA for the CDR3 is TGTGCCAGCAGCGTGGACAGGGGAAGCACCGGGGAGCTGTTTTTT. Translated, it gives CASSVDRGSTGELFF.

There are a few counts of this clonotype. The chain uses TRBV7-9 and TRBJ2-4; weak D call: TRBD1 (6 bases). The CDR3 is made up of 16 amino acids. Germline assignment: CDR1 SEHNR and CDR2 FQNEAQ (reference sequence). Trimming cost V 3 bases and J 0 bases, with 12 bases left between them. Here the CDR3 DNA reads TGTGCCAGCAGCTTGGACGGACAGCTAGCCAAAAACATTCAGTACTTC. The encoded protein is CASSLDGQLAKNIQYF.

This clonotype was detected a few times. A much more abundant neighbour one base away suggests this may be a read error. This sequence joins TRBV7-9 and TRBJ2-2; possible D gene TRBD2, 6 bases. This CDR3 is 15 amino acids long. Germline CDR1 SEHNR, CDR2 FQNEAQ (reference sequence). V gave up 2 bases and J gave up 0 bases, with 7 bases separating them. The CDR3 DNA reads TGTGCCAGCAGCTTACTAGCGTCGAACACCGGGGAGCTGTTTTTT. Protein sequence: CASSLLASNTGELFF.

This clonotype was counted many times. The chain has TRBV12-5 and TRBJ1-2; 8 bases match TRBD1. CDR3 length: 17 residues. Trimming took 4 bases from V and 8 from J; bases not matched to a gene: 18. Germline V gives CDR1 LGHNT, CDR2 FRNRAP. The CDR3 DNA follows: TGTGCTAGTGGTTCAACCCCAGGGGGCCGGGACTCTGAAGGCTACACCTTC. Translating it yields CASGSTPGGRDSEGYTF.

CDR3 sequence: CASSVGAGAPYEQYF. The CDR3 DNA is TGTGCCAGCAGCGTAGGAGCGGGAGCACCCTACGAGCAGTACTTC. The chain uses TRBV9 and TRBJ2-7; 8 positions match TRBD2. V lost 0 bases to trimming and J lost 2 bases; unmatched junction nucleotides: 4. CDR3 length equals 15 residues. Germline CDR1 reads SGDLS; CDR2 reads YYNGEE.

This clonotype has more than one count but fewer than ten. The chain joins TRBV19 to TRBJ2-2, with D hard to call. Germline lookup yields CDR1 LNHDA and CDR2 SQIVND (reference sequence). V was shortened by 3 bases and J by 5 bases, with 10 bases between the two germline ends. The CDR3 has 14 residues. This CDR3 is CASSIIIETGELFF. CDR3 sequence (DNA): TGTGCCAGTAGTATCATTATAGAGACCGGGGAGCTGTTTTTT.

This clonotype was recorded many times. J is TRBJ2-1 and V is TRBV15; 13 bases are a match to TRBD2. Germline lookup yields CDR1 LNHNV and CDR2 YYDKDF (reference sequence). The CDR3 loop spans 17 amino acids. Unmatched junction bases numbered 6, after V lost 2 bases and J lost 5 bases. CDR3 residues: CATSRRFGLAGDNEQFF. The CDR3 nucleotides are TGTGCCACCAGCAGACGCTTTGGACTAGCGGGGGACAATGAGCAGTTCTTC. Full variable domain (outside the CDR3, taken from reference TRBV15 and TRBJ2-1): DAMVIQNPRYQVTQFGKPVTLSCSQTLNHNVMYWYQQKSSQAPKLLFHYYDKDFNNEADTPDNFQSRRPNTSFCFLDIRSPGLGDTAMYLCATSRRFGLAGDNEQFFGPGTRLTVL.

In this sample, this clonotype turned up many times. The V and J genes are TRBV27 and TRBJ2-2; a weak D match, TRBD1 (6 bases). The germline V and J ends were trimmed by 7 bases and 4 bases, with 16 bases remaining between them. The CDR3 consists of 15 residues. Per germline, CDR1 MNHEY and CDR2 SMNVEV (reference sequence). CDR3 amino acids: CASTSDRWGTGELFF. As DNA, the CDR3 is TGTGCCAGCACGAGCGACAGGTGGGGCACCGGGGAGCTGTTTTTT.

This sequence joins TRBV19 and TRBJ2-1; the match to TRBD2 covers 8 bases. The germline CDR1 and CDR2 sequences are LNHDA and SQIVND (reference sequence). Trimming removed 6 bases from V and 2 bases from J; junction bases left unmatched: 3. The CDR3 runs to 14 residues. The CDR3 bases are TGTGCCAGTAGGGAGACTAGCGCCTACAATGAGCAGTTCTTC. Translating gives CASRETSAYNEQFF.

The table lists this clonotype with many counts. This sequence joins TRBV27 and TRBJ2-7; TRBD1 matches at 10 bases. The J segment lost 5 bases and the V segment lost 6 bases, leaving 7 bases of the junction unmatched. CDR3 length: 14 residues. CDR1 is MNHEY, CDR2 SMNVEV, per germline (reference sequence). CDR3 coding DNA: TGTGCCAGCAGCGACCTGGACAGGGGGAACGAGCAGTACTTC. It codes for CASSDLDRGNEQYF.

In its sample, this clonotype was seen many times. This chain connects TRBV28 to TRBJ2-2, with 9 positions matching TRBD2. J lost 3 bases, V lost 10 bases, and 15 bases had no gene match. The CDR3 is 17 residues long. Germline values: CDR1 MDHEN, CDR2 SYDVKM. The CDR3 here is CATLGSGRGWYTGELFF. The CDR3 DNA sequence: TGTGCCACCCTTGGTAGCGGGAGAGGATGGTACACCGGGGAGCTGTTTTTT. The full variable domain, rest sourced from reference TRBV28 and TRBJ2-2, is DVKVTQSSRYLVKRTGEKVFLECVQDMDHENMFWYRQDPGLGLRLIYFSYDVKMKEKGDIPEGYSVSREKKERFSLILESASTNQTSMYLCATLGSGRGWYTGELFFGEGSRLTVL.

As concerns this clonotype: At one end the junction does not follow the germline gene, possibly because of a read error. The CDR3 sequence: CACRARTGALYEQCF. CDR3 nucleotide sequence: TGTGCCTGCAGAGCCAGGACAGGGGCCCTCTACGAGCAGTGCTTC. This chain connects TRBV30 to TRBJ2-7; 9 nucleotides agree with TRBD1. The length of the CDR3 is 15 residues. Germline CDR1 and CDR2: GTSNPN and SVGIG (reference sequence).

The chain recombines TRBV3-1 with TRBJ1-1; 11 nucleotides agree with TRBD1. This CDR3 spans 16 amino acids. Germline values: CDR1 LGHDT, CDR2 YNNKEL (reference sequence). V shed 2 bases and J 3 bases; nucleotides not matched to a gene: 5. CDR3 in DNA: TGTGCCAGCAGCCAACGGGACAGGGGGTTGGACACTGAAGCTTTCTTT. Translation: CASSQRDRGLDTEAFF.

This clonotype was found many times. The rearrangement links TRBV3-1 to TRBJ2-3, with D possibly matching TRBD1 (5 bases). Per germline, CDR1 LGHDT and CDR2 YNNKEL (reference sequence). The CDR3 contains 13 residues. V was cut by 7 bases and J by 3 bases, with 11 bases left in between. The CDR3 loop is CASNRGWTDTQYF. In DNA form, the CDR3 reads TGTGCCAGCAATAGGGGTTGGACAGATACGCAGTATTTT.

A word on this clonotype: This sequence may be a read error, since a much larger clone differs from it by one base. This chain uses TRBV20-1 with TRBJ2-1; a weak D match, TRBD1 (5 bases). The tail of the sequence fits TRBJ2-7 better, so the J call may be wrong. Germline V lookup: CDR1 DFQATT, CDR2 SNEGSKA (reference sequence). The CDR3 runs 15 residues. This CDR3 is CSARGPQGMYNEQYF. DNA of the CDR3: TGCAGTGCTAGAGGCCCGCAGGGAATGTACAATGAGCAGTACTTC.